This T cell receptor (beta chain) was recorded in a study of blood T cell repertoires in COVID-19. Turning to the study itself: COVID-19 samples, acute and convalescent, were from the United States, Italy and Spain. PBMCs, B-cell-depleted T cells, or T cells provided the cDNA or gDNA that made up the material.

The V gene's germline CDR1 is SNHLY and CDR2 FYNNEI. The length of the CDR3 is 16 residues. V was cut by 6 bases and J by 0 bases, with 17 bases left in between. In the study's own analysis: Nucleated cell counts were estimated from reference gene primer amplification. Measured with immunoSEQ multiplex PCR; TCRdb has only the in-frame clones, and not every one. V and J calls and clone size come straight from that table; D and trimming were deduced from the DNA. Of about 280,000 clones in the sample, approximately 86% were seen once. The gene calls are TRBV2 and TRBJ1-1, with D perhaps TRBD1 (6 bases). The receptor was isolated from a woman aged 25 to 39 who had recovered from COVID-19. What was sequenced was peripheral blood. The DNA for the CDR3 is TGTGCCAGCAGGAGGGGGGGCGCGGGTATGAACACTGAAGCTTTCTTT. It yields the protein CASRRGGAGMNTEAFF.